Listed below are T cell receptor beta chains from one sample, sequenced in a study of shared clonotypes between healthy human individuals. Assay used: immunoSEQ multiplex PCR; TCRdb lists only in-frame clones, some missing. The table records some 1.5 million clones, 95% to 97% of them present only once. Sequencing was done on a sample of naive CD4+ T cells sorted from blood. All receptors come from a man aged 30-40 years in good health. CDR3s include the opening cysteine and the closing phenylalanine or tryptophan. The order of the fields is clone size, V gene, J gene, D gene, CDR3 protein, CDR3 DNA. The D gene is left open where the match is weak. Part of the rows lack a size; the others show once, few, many or a class for expanded clones.

-	TRBV7-3	TRBJ2-1	TRBD2	CASSSSGTPTSYNEQFF	TGTGCCAGCAGCTCGAGCGGGACTCCCACATCCTACAATGAGCAGTTCTTC
-	TRBV5-4	TRBJ2-1	-	CASSLAGRNEQFF	TGTGCCAGCAGCTTGGCAGGAAGAAATGAGCAGTTCTTC
-	TRBV10-1	TRBJ2-7	-	CASALKGLSEQYF	TGCGCCAGCGCACTCAAAGGGTTATCCGAGCAGTACTTC
-	TRBV28	TRBJ2-1	-	CASSLGFYNEQFF	TGTGCCAGCAGTTTAGGGTTCTACAATGAGCAGTTCTTC
-	TRBV7-9	TRBJ2-3	-	CASSLEETDTQYF	TGTGCCAGCAGCTTAGAAGAAACAGATACGCAGTATTTT
-	TRBV28	TRBJ2-5	-	CASSLQYQETQYF	TGTGCCAGCAGTTTACAGTACCAAGAGACCCAGTACTTC
-	TRBV9	TRBJ2-3	-	CASSITGDTQYF	TGTGCCAGCAGCATCACGGGGGATACGCAGTATTTT
-	TRBV4-3	TRBJ2-7	TRBD1	CASSYSPRDSYEQYF	TGCGCCAGCAGCTATTCCCCCCGGGACAGCTACGAGCAGTACTTC
-	TRBV9	TRBJ2-1	-	CASSPRGLYNEQFF	TGTGCCAGCAGCCCCCGGGGGTTGTACAATGAGCAGTTCTTC
-	TRBV19	TRBJ1-5	TRBD1	CASSTSQGLVNQPQHF	TGTGCCAGTAGTACGTCACAGGGGTTAGTCAATCAGCCCCAGCATTTT
-	TRBV6-5	TRBJ1-1	-	CASSYTRTVEAFF	TGTGCCAGCAGTTACACCCGGACAGTCGAAGCTTTCTTT
-	TRBV5-4	TRBJ2-3	TRBD2	CASRTAGVRDTQYF	TGTGCCAGCAGAACTGCGGGAGTGAGAGATACGCAGTATTTT
-	TRBV9	TRBJ1-3	-	CASSERGDGASGNTIYF	TGTGCCAGCAGCGAGCGGGGGGACGGCGCCTCTGGAAACACCATATATTTT
-	TRBV2	TRBJ2-7	-	CASSESRTRIYEQYF	TGTGCCAGCAGTGAGTCTAGGACACGGATCTACGAGCAGTACTTC
-	TRBV25-1	TRBJ2-1	TRBD2	CASMSASSGASYNEQFF	TGTGCCAGCATGTCTGCATCCAGCGGGGCCTCCTACAATGAGCAGTTCTTC
-	TRBV5-4	TRBJ2-1	-	CASSEIISDNEQFF	TGTGCCAGCAGCGAAATAATTTCTGATAATGAGCAGTTCTTC
-	TRBV6-1	TRBJ2-3	-	CASSDFLVVTQYF	TGTGCCAGCAGTGACTTTTTGGTAGTTACGCAGTATTTT
once	TRBV29-1	TRBJ1-1	TRBD1	CSADRDTEAFF	TGCAGCGCGGACAGGGACACTGAAGCTTTCTTT
-	TRBV5-6	TRBJ2-7	-	CASSLRRYEQYF	TGTGCCAGCAGCTTGCGGAGGTACGAGCAGTACTTC
-	TRBV18	TRBJ2-2	-	CASSPLSNTGELFF	TGTGCCAGCTCACCGTTGAGTAACACCGGGGAGCTGTTTTTT
once	TRBV7-2	TRBJ2-7	TRBD2	CASSSNRPGLAGEQYF	TGTGCCAGCAGCTCGAACCGGCCGGGACTAGCGGGCGAGCAGTACTTC
-	TRBV2	TRBJ2-7	TRBD1	CASGDRAGEQYF	TGTGCCAGCGGGGACAGGGCGGGCGAGCAGTACTTC
-	TRBV5-1	TRBJ2-7	TRBD1	CASSPRQGTNLREQYF	TGCGCCAGCAGCCCTCGACAGGGTACTAATTTGAGGGAGCAGTACTTC
-	TRBV5-5	TRBJ1-2	-	CASSPTGLNYYGYTF	TGTGCCAGCAGCCCGACAGGCCTAAATTACTATGGCTACACCTTC
-	TRBV18	TRBJ1-4	-	CASSPAGTTNEKLFF	TGTGCCAGCTCACCTGCAGGGACAACTAATGAAAAACTGTTTTTT
-	TRBV5-6	TRBJ1-1	-	CASSRGAPWWDTEAFF	TGTGCCAGCAGCCGGGGGGCTCCCTGGTGGGACACTGAAGCTTTCTTT
-	TRBV7-9	TRBJ1-1	-	CASSPGALNTEAFF	TGTGCCAGTTCACCAGGGGCACTGAACACTGAAGCTTTCTTT
-	TRBV27	TRBJ1-5	TRBD1	CASSLRQGGNQPQHF	TGTGCCAGCAGTCTCCGACAGGGTGGCAATCAGCCCCAGCATTTT
-	TRBV4-3	TRBJ2-1	-	CASSQVWGLRGTINEQFF	TGCGCCAGCAGCCAAGTATGGGGTCTGCGGGGAACGATCAATGAGCAGTTCTTC
-	TRBV5-1	TRBJ2-3	TRBD2	CASSLAGAGGADTQYF	TGCGCCAGCAGCTTGGCCGGGGCGGGAGGCGCAGATACGCAGTATTTT
-	TRBV19	TRBJ2-3	TRBD2	CASSIGGAAGITDTQYF	TGTGCCAGTAGTATAGGGGGAGCAGCGGGAATCACAGATACGCAGTATTTT
-	TRBV5-1	TRBJ2-3	TRBD2	CASSLSWTSGTDTQYF	TGCGCCAGCAGCTTGTCTTGGACTAGCGGCACAGATACGCAGTATTTT
-	TRBV6-5	TRBJ2-2	-	CASRLDTGELFF	TGTGCCAGCAGACTAGACACCGGGGAGCTGTTTTTT